This is a list of T cell receptor beta chains from one sample in a study of T cells after yellow fever vaccination. TCRdb used MiXCR to reprocess the 5' RACE reads, holding one entry per CDR3 protein. The sample has roughly 96,000 distinct CDR3 sequences, approximately 9% seen once. The sequencing used CD8+ T cells not binding an NS4B(214-222) dextramer, sorted from PBMCs, collected roughly 15 days after the first yellow fever vaccination. These receptors were collected from a man younger than 35 who received the YFV17D yellow fever vaccine. Each CDR3 is given with its conserved first and last residue. The order of the fields is clone size, D gene, V gene, J gene, CDR3 DNA, CDR3 protein. The D gene is left open where the match is weak. Size tells how often a clone was seen (once, few, many) or the class of an expanded clone, and some rows leave it out.

clone size: few; D gene: TRBD1; V gene: TRBV20-1; J gene: TRBJ2-3; CDR3 DNA: TGCTGTGCTAGAGATCTAATGTGGCAGGGGGACAACACAGATACGCAGTATTTT; CDR3 protein: CCARDLMWQGDNTDTQYF
clone size: few; D gene: .; V gene: TRBV7-6; J gene: TRBJ1-1; CDR3 DNA: TGTGCCAGCAGTTTGGGTCGGCGGTCTGAAGCTTTCTTT; CDR3 protein: CASSLGRRSEAFF
clone size: .; D gene: .; V gene: TRBV4-1; J gene: TRBJ2-7; CDR3 DNA: TGCGCCAGCAGCCAGGGGTACCTCTCCTACGAGCAGTACTTC; CDR3 protein: CASSQGYLSYEQYF
clone size: few; D gene: TRBD1; V gene: TRBV29-1; J gene: TRBJ1-1; CDR3 DNA: TGCAGCGTCGTCCGGGACAGGGGTGTAGGAGCTTTCTTT; CDR3 protein: CSVVRDRGVGAFF
clone size: few; D gene: .; V gene: TRBV7-2; J gene: TRBJ1-4; CDR3 DNA: TGTGCCAGCAGCGCCCATTGGAGCTATAATGAAAAACTGTTTTTT; CDR3 protein: CASSAHWSYNEKLFF
clone size: .; D gene: .; V gene: TRBV5-5; J gene: TRBJ2-1; CDR3 DNA: TGTGCCAGCAGCCCCAGGACCACGAGGGCCAATGAGCAGTTCTTC; CDR3 protein: CASSPRTTRANEQFF
clone size: .; D gene: TRBD2; V gene: TRBV6-1; J gene: TRBJ2-7; CDR3 DNA: TGTGCCAGCATTAAAGCGGGGGGATTCTACGAGCAGTACTTC; CDR3 protein: CASIKAGGFYEQYF
clone size: few; D gene: TRBD1; V gene: TRBV11-2; J gene: TRBJ2-2; CDR3 DNA: TGTGCCAGCGGACAGGGGTTGGTGGAGCTGTTTTTT; CDR3 protein: CASGQGLVELFF
clone size: few; D gene: .; V gene: TRBV6-6; J gene: TRBJ2-3; CDR3 DNA: TGTGCCAGCAGTTCTACCAGAGGGGATACGCAGTATTTT; CDR3 protein: CASSSTRGDTQYF
clone size: few; D gene: .; V gene: TRBV4-1; J gene: TRBJ2-7; CDR3 DNA: TGCGCCAGCAGCCAAGTAGGGGCCTACGAGCAGTACTTC; CDR3 protein: CASSQVGAYEQYF
clone size: few; D gene: .; V gene: TRBV12-3/TRBV12-4; J gene: TRBJ2-5; CDR3 DNA: TGTGCCAGCAGTCGCAGGGGCCCCCAAGAGACCCAGTACTTC; CDR3 protein: CASSRRGPQETQYF
clone size: many; D gene: .; V gene: TRBV5-6; J gene: TRBJ2-2; CDR3 DNA: TGTGCCAGCAGCTTGTTCCCAGGGGAGGCCGGGGAGCTGTTTTTT; CDR3 protein: CASSLFPGEAGELFF
clone size: few; D gene: .; V gene: TRBV27; J gene: TRBJ1-1; CDR3 DNA: TGTGCCAGCAGTTTACTAGGTAGGGCTGAAGCTTTCTTT; CDR3 protein: CASSLLGRAEAFF
clone size: few; D gene: .; V gene: TRBV30; J gene: TRBJ1-2; CDR3 DNA: TGTGCCCTCGGGCAGCCCTTTTTCAACTATGGCTACACCTTC; CDR3 protein: CALGQPFFNYGYTF
clone size: few; D gene: TRBD1; V gene: TRBV6-2/TRBV6-3; J gene: TRBJ1-1; CDR3 DNA: TGTGCCAGCGGGAACAGGGGTCGGAGCACTGAAGCTTTCTTT; CDR3 protein: CASGNRGRSTEAFF
clone size: few; D gene: .; V gene: TRBV7-3; J gene: TRBJ2-5; CDR3 DNA: TGTGCCAGCAGCTTAATCGGGGACCAAGAGACCCAGTACTTC; CDR3 protein: CASSLIGDQETQYF
clone size: few; D gene: .; V gene: TRBV2; J gene: TRBJ1-5; CDR3 DNA: TGTGCCAGCAGTGAAGCGAACAATCAGCCCCAGCATTTT; CDR3 protein: CASSEANNQPQHF
clone size: few; D gene: TRBD2; V gene: TRBV6-2/TRBV6-3; J gene: TRBJ2-1; CDR3 DNA: TGTGCCAGCAGTTACGGGGGGGCCTACAATGAGCAGTTCTTC; CDR3 protein: CASSYGGAYNEQFF
clone size: few; D gene: TRBD1; V gene: TRBV29-1; J gene: TRBJ2-5; CDR3 DNA: TGCAGCGTGGTAGAAACAGGGGTGGGGGAGACCCAGTACTTC; CDR3 protein: CSVVETGVGETQYF
clone size: .; D gene: .; V gene: TRBV7-9; J gene: TRBJ1-2; CDR3 DNA: TGTGCCAGCAGCTTAGCGGCAGGGAAGAACTATGGCTACACCTTC; CDR3 protein: CASSLAAGKNYGYTF
clone size: few; D gene: .; V gene: TRBV27; J gene: TRBJ1-2; CDR3 DNA: TGTGCCAGCAAGGGAGAGCACTATGGCTACACCTTC; CDR3 protein: CASKGEHYGYTF
clone size: few; D gene: TRBD1; V gene: TRBV6-8; J gene: TRBJ1-5; CDR3 DNA: TGTGCCAGCAGTTACTCACAGGGGGTGGGCCAGCCCCAGCATTTT; CDR3 protein: CASSYSQGVGQPQHF
clone size: .; D gene: .; V gene: TRBV27; J gene: TRBJ1-3; CDR3 DNA: TGTGCCAGCAGTTTAGGGGGGCTATCCGGAAACACCATATATTTT; CDR3 protein: CASSLGGLSGNTIYF
clone size: few; D gene: TRBD1; V gene: TRBV7-9; J gene: TRBJ1-1; CDR3 DNA: TGTGCCAGCAGCTTCCTCAGGGGGCCTGGAACTGAAGCTTTCTTT; CDR3 protein: CASSFLRGPGTEAFF
clone size: few; D gene: .; V gene: TRBV12-3/TRBV12-4; J gene: TRBJ2-3; CDR3 DNA: TGTGCCAGCAGTTTAATGGACAGTTGGACAGATACGCAGTATTTT; CDR3 protein: CASSLMDSWTDTQYF
clone size: few; D gene: .; V gene: TRBV5-6; J gene: TRBJ1-2; CDR3 DNA: TGTGCCAGCAGCTTGGATTTTGGGGGGAGTCTCTATGGCTACACCTTC; CDR3 protein: CASSLDFGGSLYGYTF
clone size: few; D gene: .; V gene: TRBV4-2; J gene: TRBJ1-3; CDR3 DNA: TGTGCCAGCAGCCAAGTGGGATTCTCTGGAAACACCATATATTTT; CDR3 protein: CASSQVGFSGNTIYF
clone size: .; D gene: .; V gene: TRBV24-1; J gene: TRBJ2-2; CDR3 DNA: TGTGCCACCAGTGATTCGGAAAGGGGCAGCACCGGGGAGCTGTTTTTT; CDR3 protein: CATSDSERGSTGELFF
clone size: few; D gene: .; V gene: TRBV4-1; J gene: TRBJ2-7; CDR3 DNA: TGCGCCAGCAGCCAAGATCCCACCACCGCTGGGTACGAGCAGTACTTC; CDR3 protein: CASSQDPTTAGYEQYF
clone size: few; D gene: TRBD1; V gene: TRBV11-2; J gene: TRBJ1-1; CDR3 DNA: TGTGCCAGCAGCCCGACCGGACAGGGGGTTACTGAAGCTTTCTTT; CDR3 protein: CASSPTGQGVTEAFF
clone size: few; D gene: TRBD1; V gene: TRBV6-2/TRBV6-3; J gene: TRBJ2-7; CDR3 DNA: TGTGCCAGCAGTTACGGGACAGGGGAATACGTATCCTACGAGCAGTACTTC; CDR3 protein: CASSYGTGEYVSYEQYF
clone size: .; D gene: .; V gene: TRBV12-5; J gene: TRBJ2-7; CDR3 DNA: TGTGCTAGTGCCATGGAAGGGGGTGGCGTCGAGCAGTACTTC; CDR3 protein: CASAMEGGGVEQYF
clone size: few; D gene: .; V gene: TRBV6-1; J gene: TRBJ1-1; CDR3 DNA: TGTGCCAGTACCCAGAGGCGGTTGAACACTGAAGCTTTCTTT; CDR3 protein: CASTQRRLNTEAFF
clone size: .; D gene: .; V gene: TRBV5-1; J gene: TRBJ2-2; CDR3 DNA: TGCGCCAGCAGCTTGGACTGGGATTACACCGGGGAGCTGTTTTTT; CDR3 protein: CASSLDWDYTGELFF
clone size: .; D gene: .; V gene: TRBV11-2; J gene: TRBJ2-1; CDR3 DNA: TGTGCCAGCAGCCTCACTAATGAGCAGTTCTTC; CDR3 protein: CASSLTNEQFF
clone size: .; D gene: .; V gene: TRBV7-9; J gene: TRBJ2-2; CDR3 DNA: TGTGCCAGCAGCTTAGCGCCGTCGATCGGGGAGCTGTTTTTT; CDR3 protein: CASSLAPSIGELFF
clone size: .; D gene: .; V gene: TRBV7-9; J gene: TRBJ1-1; CDR3 DNA: TGTGCCAGCAGCGTACGAGGGGAACGGAACACTGAAGCTTTCTTT; CDR3 protein: CASSVRGERNTEAFF
clone size: .; D gene: TRBD1; V gene: TRBV7-6; J gene: TRBJ2-7; CDR3 DNA: TGTGCCAGCAGCTTAACAGGGGACGAGCAGTACTTC; CDR3 protein: CASSLTGDEQYF
clone size: .; D gene: TRBD1; V gene: TRBV5-6; J gene: TRBJ1-1; CDR3 DNA: TGTGCCAGCAGCACAGGGGGCACTGAAGCTTTCTTT; CDR3 protein: CASSTGGTEAFF
clone size: few; D gene: .; V gene: TRBV3-1; J gene: TRBJ2-5; CDR3 DNA: TGTGCCAGCAGCCAAAGGGGACGGGGAGGAGGAACCCAGTACTTC; CDR3 protein: CASSQRGRGGGTQYF
clone size: few; D gene: .; V gene: TRBV5-6; J gene: TRBJ2-7; CDR3 DNA: TGTGCCAGCAGCTTCACCTACGAGCAGTACTTC; CDR3 protein: CASSFTYEQYF
clone size: .; D gene: .; V gene: TRBV20-1; J gene: TRBJ2-7; CDR3 DNA: TGCAGTGCTAGAGGTGGATTCTCCTACGAGCAGTACTTC; CDR3 protein: CSARGGFSYEQYF
clone size: few; D gene: .; V gene: TRBV7-8; J gene: TRBJ2-5; CDR3 DNA: TGTGCCAGCAGCCACAGGACCCAGTACTTC; CDR3 protein: CASSHRTQYF
clone size: few; D gene: TRBD1; V gene: TRBV7-9; J gene: TRBJ2-7; CDR3 DNA: TGTGCCAGCAGCTTTTTTGACAGGGGCTACGAGCAGTACTTC; CDR3 protein: CASSFFDRGYEQYF
clone size: .; D gene: .; V gene: TRBV14; J gene: TRBJ2-5; CDR3 DNA: TGTGCCAGCAGCCAAAGGATGACAGTAAGGCCAGAGACCCAGTACTTC; CDR3 protein: CASSQRMTVRPETQYF
clone size: few; D gene: .; V gene: TRBV9; J gene: TRBJ2-7; CDR3 DNA: TGTGCCAGCAGCGTAGGGGTAGGAGGGCCCAACGAGCAGTACTTC; CDR3 protein: CASSVGVGGPNEQYF
clone size: many; D gene: TRBD1; V gene: TRBV7-9; J gene: TRBJ2-3; CDR3 DNA: TGTGCCAGCAGCTCCCGAGACAGGGTGAGGAGCACAGATACGCAGTATTTT; CDR3 protein: CASSSRDRVRSTDTQYF
clone size: few; D gene: .; V gene: TRBV7-2; J gene: TRBJ2-7; CDR3 DNA: TGTGCCAGCAGCTCCAGGAGGGGTTTCTACGAGCAGTACTTC; CDR3 protein: CASSSRRGFYEQYF
clone size: .; D gene: .; V gene: TRBV7-6; J gene: TRBJ1-4; CDR3 DNA: TGTGCCAGCAGCCCCCCGGCCGCCGCAACTAATGAAAAACTGTTTTTT; CDR3 protein: CASSPPAAATNEKLFF